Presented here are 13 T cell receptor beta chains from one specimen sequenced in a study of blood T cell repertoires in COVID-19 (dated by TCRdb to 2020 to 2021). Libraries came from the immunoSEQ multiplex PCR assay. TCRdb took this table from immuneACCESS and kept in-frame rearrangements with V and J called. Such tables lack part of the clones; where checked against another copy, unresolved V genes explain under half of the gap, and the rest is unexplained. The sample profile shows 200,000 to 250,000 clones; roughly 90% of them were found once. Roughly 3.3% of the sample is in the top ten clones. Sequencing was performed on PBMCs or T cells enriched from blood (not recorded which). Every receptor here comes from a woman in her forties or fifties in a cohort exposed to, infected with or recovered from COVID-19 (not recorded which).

The CDR3 bases are TGTGCCAGTAGGGGCGCGTTAGCCGGGGAGCTGTTTTTT. Translating gives CASRGALAGELFF. The genes are TRBV19 and TRBJ2-2; no firm D call. Trimming pared 6 bases from V and 6 bases from J, leaving 11 bases between. Germline-derived CDR1 and CDR2 are LNHDA and SQIVND (reference sequence). The CDR3 is 13 amino acids. The full variable domain, its missing parts supplied by reference TRBV19 and TRBJ2-2, is DGGITQSPKYLFRKEGQNVTLSCEQNLNHDAMYWYRQDPGQGLRLIYYSQIVNDFQKGDIAEGYSVSREKKESFPLTVTSAQKNPTAFYLCASRGALAGELFFGEGSRLTVL.

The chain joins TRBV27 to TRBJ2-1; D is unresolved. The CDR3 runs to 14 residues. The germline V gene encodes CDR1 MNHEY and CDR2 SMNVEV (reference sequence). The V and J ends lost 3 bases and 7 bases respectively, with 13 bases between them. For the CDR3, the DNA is TGTGCCAGCAGTTTGTTCAGCGCCCATAATGAGCAGTTCTTC. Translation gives CASSLFSAHNEQFF.

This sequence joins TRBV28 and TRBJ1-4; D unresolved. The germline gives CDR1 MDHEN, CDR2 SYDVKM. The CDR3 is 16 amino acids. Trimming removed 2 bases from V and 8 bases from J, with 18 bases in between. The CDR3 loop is CASSLLSNRPGEKLFF. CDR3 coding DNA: TGTGCCAGCAGTTTACTATCTAACCGACCGGGGGAAAAACTGTTTTTT. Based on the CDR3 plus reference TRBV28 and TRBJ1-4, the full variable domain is DVKVTQSSRYLVKRTGEKVFLECVQDMDHENMFWYRQDPGLGLRLIYFSYDVKMKEKGDIPEGYSVSREKKERFSLILESASTNQTSMYLCASSLLSNRPGEKLFFGSGTQLSVL.

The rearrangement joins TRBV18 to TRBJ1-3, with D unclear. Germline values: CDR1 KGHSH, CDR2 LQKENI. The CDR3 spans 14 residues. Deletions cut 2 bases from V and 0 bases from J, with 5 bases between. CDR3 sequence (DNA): TGTGCCAGCTCACCAGCCAGCTCTGGAAACACCATATATTTT. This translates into CASSPASSGNTIYF.

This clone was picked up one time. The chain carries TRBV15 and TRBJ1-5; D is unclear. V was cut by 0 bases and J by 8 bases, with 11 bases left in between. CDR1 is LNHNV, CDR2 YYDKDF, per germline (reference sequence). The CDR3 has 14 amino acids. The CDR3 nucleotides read TGTGCCACCAGCAGAGAGTTGGAGATTAAGCCCCAGCATTTT. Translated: CATSRELEIKPQHF. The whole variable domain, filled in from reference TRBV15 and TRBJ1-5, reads DAMVIQNPRYQVTQFGKPVTLSCSQTLNHNVMYWYQQKSSQAPKLLFHYYDKDFNNEADTPDNFQSRRPNTSFCFLDIRSPGLGDTAMYLCATSRELEIKPQHFGDGTRLSIL.

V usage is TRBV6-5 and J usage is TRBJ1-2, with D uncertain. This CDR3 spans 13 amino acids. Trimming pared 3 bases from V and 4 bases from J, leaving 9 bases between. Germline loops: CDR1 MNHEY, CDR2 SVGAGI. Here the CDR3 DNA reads TGTGCCAGCAGTTATGAACAGTCCTATGGCTACACCTTC. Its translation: CASSYEQSYGYTF.

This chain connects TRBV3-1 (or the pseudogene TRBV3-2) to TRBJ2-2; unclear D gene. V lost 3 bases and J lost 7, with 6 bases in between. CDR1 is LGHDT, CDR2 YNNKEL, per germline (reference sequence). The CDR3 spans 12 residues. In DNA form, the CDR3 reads TGTGCCAGCAGCCACTCCGGCGGGGAGCTGTTTTTT. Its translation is CASSHSGGELFF.

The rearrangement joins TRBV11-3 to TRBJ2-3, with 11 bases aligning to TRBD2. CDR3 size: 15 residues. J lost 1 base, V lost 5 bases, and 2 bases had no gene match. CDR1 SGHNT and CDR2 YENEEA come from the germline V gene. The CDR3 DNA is TGTGCCAGCAGCCTGACTAGCGGGGGCACAGATACGCAGTATTTT. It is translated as CASSLTSGGTDTQYF.

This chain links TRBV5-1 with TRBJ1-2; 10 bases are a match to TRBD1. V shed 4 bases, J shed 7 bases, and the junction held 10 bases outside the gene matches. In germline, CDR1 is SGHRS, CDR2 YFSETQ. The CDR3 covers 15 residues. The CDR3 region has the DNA TGCGCCAGCAGCAGCCCGGACAGGGGGAGTATTGGCTACACCTTC. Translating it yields CASSSPDRGSIGYTF.

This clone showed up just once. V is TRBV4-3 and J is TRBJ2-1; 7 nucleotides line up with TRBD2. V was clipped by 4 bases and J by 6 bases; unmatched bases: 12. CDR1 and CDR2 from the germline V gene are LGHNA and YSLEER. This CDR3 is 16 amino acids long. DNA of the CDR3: TGCGCCAGCAGCCCTCTTACTGGCGGGGGTTTCAATGAGCAGTTCTTC. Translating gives CASSPLTGGGFNEQFF.

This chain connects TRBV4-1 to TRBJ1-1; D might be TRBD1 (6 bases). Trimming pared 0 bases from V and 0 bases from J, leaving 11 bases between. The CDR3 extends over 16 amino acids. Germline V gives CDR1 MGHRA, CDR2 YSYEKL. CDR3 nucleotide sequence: TGCGCCAGCAGCCAAGAAGGGACACACATGAACACTGAAGCTTTCTTT. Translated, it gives CASSQEGTHMNTEAFF.

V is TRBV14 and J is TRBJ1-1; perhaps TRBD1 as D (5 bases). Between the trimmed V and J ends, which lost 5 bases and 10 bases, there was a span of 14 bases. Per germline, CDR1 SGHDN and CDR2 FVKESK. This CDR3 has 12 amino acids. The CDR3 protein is CASSSSGFSAFF. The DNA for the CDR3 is TGTGCCAGCAGCTCCTCAGGGTTCTCAGCTTTCTTT.

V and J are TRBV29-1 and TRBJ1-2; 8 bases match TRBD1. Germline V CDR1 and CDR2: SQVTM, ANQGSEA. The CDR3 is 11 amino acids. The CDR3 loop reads CSGQGNYGYTF. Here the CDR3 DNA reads TGCAGTGGACAGGGCAACTATGGCTACACCTTC.